This T cell receptor beta chain came from a study of CD8 T cells in ankylosing spondylitis. By quantitative 5'-RACE with molecular barcodes, the TCR beta libraries were made. TCRdb re-derived calls from the 5' RACE reads in MiXCR, one entry per CDR3 protein. Of more than 400,000 distinct CDR3 sequences in the sample, over 4% were seen once. Study-level points and caveats: Earlier authors reported some of these motif variants in reactive arthritis synovial fluid and blood. Made up of eight highly homologous variants, a TCR beta motif appeared characteristic of ankylosing spondylitis blood. Disease-linked clones proved CD8+ and comparatively uncommon in peripheral blood. Reported data indicate significant enrichment of disease-linked clones within matched ankylosing spondylitis synovial fluid.

This clonotype was recorded at least ten times. The antigen is unknown. Trimming cost V 3 bases and J 6 bases; bases outside gene matches: 5. The CDR3 extends over 13 amino acids. Germline V CDR1 and CDR2: SGHTA, FQGNSA. The J gene is TRBJ2-7, the V gene TRBV7-2; TRBD1 matches 7 bases. Input material: blood, either unsorted or a sorted T cell fraction (not recorded which). The sequence came from a male donor with ankylosing spondylitis. The CDR3 spells CASSFRQGGEQYF. DNA of the CDR3: TGTGCCAGCAGCTTCCGACAGGGCGGCGAGCAGTACTTC.